This T cell receptor (beta chain) was observed in a study of blood T cell repertoires in COVID-19. Original methodology: Estimation of nucleated cell counts was performed using reference gene primer amplification. Data came from immunoSEQ multiplex PCR; TCRdb stores just in-frame clones and leaves some out. The V and J calls and clone size come from that table; D and trimming were worked out from the DNA. Found here are about 150,000 clones, 79% of them singletons; the top ten hold roughly 4.9%. This clone came up a few times. Additional DNA sequences in this sample encode the identical CDR3. The CDR3 covers 15 residues. CDR1 is SGHTA and CDR2 is FQGNSA in the germline V gene. The J segment lost 1 base and the V segment lost 1 base, leaving 2 bases of the junction unmatched.

The V and J genes are TRBV7-2 and TRBJ2-5; 8 bases fit TRBD1. The sample taken for sequencing was peripheral blood. The receptor was isolated from a woman between 65 and 79 years old with COVID-19, enrolled during active disease. The CDR3 protein is CASSLGTGPQETQYF. CDR3 nucleotide sequence: TGTGCCAGCAGCTTAGGGACAGGGCCCCAAGAGACCCAGTACTTC.